This entry features one T cell receptor (beta chain) sequence. Its antigen is not identified. Deep-resolution sequencing targeted approximately 200,000 T cell genomes in pre-culture CD4+ samples. Profiled with immunoSEQ multiplex PCR; TCRdb holds only in-frame clones, not every one. Found here are tens of thousands of clones, about 82% of them singletons; the top ten hold around 1.4%. Germline-derived CDR1 and CDR2 are SGHVS and FQNEAQ. The length of the CDR3 is 14 residues. V shed 5 bases, J shed 1 base, and the junction held 4 bases outside the gene matches. This sample is drawn from a study of T cell repertoires and HLA-DP antigens. Study context: Average DNA input: 218.4 ng for CD137+CD4+ sorts, 900 to 1,500 ng pre-culture.

The source material was CD4+ T cells from PBMCs. The sequence derives from a man between 60 and 70 years old in good health and CMV-seronegative. This chain connects TRBV7-8 to TRBJ2-5, with 7 positions matching TRBD2. CDR3 coding DNA: TGTGCCAGCAGCCAGCCGGGGGGCCAAGAGACCCAGTACTTC. This encodes CASSQPGGQETQYF. The full variable domain, in which reference TRBV7-8 and TRBJ2-5 provide the parts outside the CDR3, is GAGVSQSPRYKVAKRGQDVALRCDPISGHVSLFWYQQALGQGPEFLTYFQNEAQLDKSGLPSDRFFAERPEGSVSTLKIQRTQQEDSAVYLCASSQPGGQETQYFGPGTRLLVL.